What follows is one T cell receptor (beta chain) and its context. This sample was included in a study of shared clonotypes between healthy human individuals. Some 100 million PBMCs went into genomic DNA for unsorted samples. Generated by immunoSEQ multiplex PCR, the TCRdb table keeps only in-frame clones and is missing some. The repertoire holds about 480,000 clones, with 60% to 80% as singletons. The CDR3 has 15 amino acids. Trimming cost V 0 bases and J 4 bases, with 12 bases left between them. Per germline, CDR1 LNHDA and CDR2 SQIVND (reference sequence). V usage is TRBV19 and J usage is TRBJ2-5, with D tentatively TRBD1 (5 bases). The source of this sequence is a woman aged 35 to 49 in good health. Some clones in this sample may be carry-over from other donors' samples. The sequencing input was PBMCs. The CDR3 nucleotides are TGTGCCAGTAGTATAGATCAGCAGGGCCCAGAGACCCAGTACTTC. It is translated as CASSIDQQGPETQYF. The complete variable domain, with remaining parts taken from reference TRBV19 and TRBJ2-5, reads DGGITQSPKYLFRKEGQNVTLSCEQNLNHDAMYWYRQDPGQGLRLIYYSQIVNDFQKGDIAEGYSVSREKKESFPLTVTSAQKNPTAFYLCASSIDQQGPETQYFGPGTRLLVL.